This record concerns one T cell receptor (beta chain) sequence. The CDR3 has 17 amino acids. Deletions cut 1 base from V and 2 bases from J, with 16 bases between. This record comes from a study of blood T cells in healthy people across ages. A sample-barcoded 5' primer and a J-beta primer mix were used in a second PCR of roughly 7 to 12 cycles. TCRdb fed the 5' RACE reads into MiXCR, producing one record per CDR3 protein. The sample holds about 1.6 million distinct CDR3 sequences, approximately 32% seen once. The sample consisted of blood. The chain has TRBV12-3 or TRBV12-4 and TRBJ2-3, with D maybe TRBD2 (5 bases). The receptor's source is a woman under 40 in good health. The CDR3 sequence: CASSLGSRLAPTDTQYF. CDR3 nucleotides: TGTGCCAGCAGTTTAGGGAGTAGGTTAGCGCCCACAGATACGCAGTATTTT.